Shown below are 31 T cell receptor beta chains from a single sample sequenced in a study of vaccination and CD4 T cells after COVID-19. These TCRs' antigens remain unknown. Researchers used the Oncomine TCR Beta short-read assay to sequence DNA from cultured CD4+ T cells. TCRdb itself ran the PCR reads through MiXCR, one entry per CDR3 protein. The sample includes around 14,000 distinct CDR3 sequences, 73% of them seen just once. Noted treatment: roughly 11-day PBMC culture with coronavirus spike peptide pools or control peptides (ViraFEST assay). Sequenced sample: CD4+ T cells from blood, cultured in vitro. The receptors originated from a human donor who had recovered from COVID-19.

CDR3 bases: TGTGCCAGCACCGGCGGCTATGGCTACACCTTC. Translation gives CASTGGYGYTF. This chain links TRBV28 with TRBJ1-2; D call uncertain. CDR1 and CDR2 (germline): MDHEN, SYDVKM. This CDR3 is built from 11 residues. V was clipped by 7 bases and J by 4 bases, with 7 bases between them.

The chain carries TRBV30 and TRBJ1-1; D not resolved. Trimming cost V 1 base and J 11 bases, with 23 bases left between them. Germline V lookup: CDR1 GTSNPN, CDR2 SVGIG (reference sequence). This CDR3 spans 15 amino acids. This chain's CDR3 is CAWSAPGRSPSGAFF. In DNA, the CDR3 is TGTGCCTGGAGTGCCCCCGGGCGGAGCCCGTCTGGGGCTTTCTTT.

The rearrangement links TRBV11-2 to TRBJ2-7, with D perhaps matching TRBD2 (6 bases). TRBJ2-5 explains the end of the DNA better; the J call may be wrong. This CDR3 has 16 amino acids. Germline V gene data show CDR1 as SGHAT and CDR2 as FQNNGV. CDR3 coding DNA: TGTGCCAGCAGCTTATGGGCGGTGCGGGGTGTCGAGACCCAGTACTTC. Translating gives CASSLWAVRGVETQYF.

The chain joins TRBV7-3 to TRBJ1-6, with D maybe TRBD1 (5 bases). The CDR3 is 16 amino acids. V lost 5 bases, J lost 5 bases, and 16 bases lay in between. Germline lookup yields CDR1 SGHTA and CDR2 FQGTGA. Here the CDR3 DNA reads TGTGCCAGCAGCCCCACCCCGACAGTACATAATTCACCCCTCCACTTT. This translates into CASSPTPTVHNSPLHF. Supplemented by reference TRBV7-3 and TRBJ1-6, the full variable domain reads GAGVSQTPSNKVTEKGKYVELRCDPISGHTALYWYRQSLGQGPEFLIYFQGTGAADDSGLPNDRFFAVRPEGSVSTLKIQRTERGDSAVYLCASSPTPTVHNSPLHFGNGTRLTVT.

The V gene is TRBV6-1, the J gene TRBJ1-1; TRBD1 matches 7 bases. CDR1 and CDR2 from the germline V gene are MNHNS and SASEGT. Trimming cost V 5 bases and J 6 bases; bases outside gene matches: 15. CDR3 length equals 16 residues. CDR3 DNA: TGTGCCAGCAGTACCAGACAGGGTGTAAGTAATCCTGAAGCTTTCTTT. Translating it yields CASSTRQGVSNPEAFF.

In DNA form, the CDR3 reads TGCGCCAGCCGGGAGGGCCGGTACGAGCAGTACTTC. Amino acids: CASREGRYEQYF. V and J are TRBV10-1 and TRBJ2-7; 8 nucleotides align to TRBD2. The CDR3 runs 12 residues. The junction had 4 bases not matched to a gene; V was cut back by 8 bases and J by 4 bases. The germline gives CDR1 WNHNN, CDR2 SYGVQD (reference sequence).

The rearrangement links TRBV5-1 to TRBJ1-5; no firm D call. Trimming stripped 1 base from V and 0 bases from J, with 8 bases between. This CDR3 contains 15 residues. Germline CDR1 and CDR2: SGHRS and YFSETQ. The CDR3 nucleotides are TGCGCCAGCAGCTTGACCGACTATAGCAATCAGCCCCAGCATTTT. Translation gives CASSLTDYSNQPQHF.

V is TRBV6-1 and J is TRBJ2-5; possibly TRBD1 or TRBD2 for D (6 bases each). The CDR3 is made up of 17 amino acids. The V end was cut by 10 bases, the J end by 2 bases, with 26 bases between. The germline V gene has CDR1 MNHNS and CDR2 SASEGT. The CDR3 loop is CATELRKGQGTQETQYF. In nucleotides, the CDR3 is TGTGCCACCGAGTTGCGAAAGGGGCAGGGGACTCAAGAGACCCAGTACTTC.

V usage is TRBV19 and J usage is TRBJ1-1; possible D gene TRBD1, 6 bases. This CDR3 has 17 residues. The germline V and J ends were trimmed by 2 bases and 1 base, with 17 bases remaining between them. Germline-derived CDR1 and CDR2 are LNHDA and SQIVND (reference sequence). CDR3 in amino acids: CASSIRNRGTPNTEAFF. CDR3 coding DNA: TGTGCCAGTAGTATAAGGAATAGAGGGACACCGAACACTGAAGCTTTCTTT.

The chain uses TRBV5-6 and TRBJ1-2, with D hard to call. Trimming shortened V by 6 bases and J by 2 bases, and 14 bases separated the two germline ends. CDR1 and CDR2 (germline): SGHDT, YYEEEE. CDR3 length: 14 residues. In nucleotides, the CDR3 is TGTGCCAGCACCCTCCGGACGGGAAACTATGGCTACACCTTC. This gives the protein CASTLRTGNYGYTF.

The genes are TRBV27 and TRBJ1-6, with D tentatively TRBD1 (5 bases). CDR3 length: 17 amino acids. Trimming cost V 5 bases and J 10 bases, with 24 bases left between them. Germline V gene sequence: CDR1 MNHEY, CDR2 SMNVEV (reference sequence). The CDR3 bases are TGTGCCAGCAGTCCCTACCGCCAGGGTCCCTCTCGGTCACCCCTCCACTTT. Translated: CASSPYRQGPSRSPLHF.

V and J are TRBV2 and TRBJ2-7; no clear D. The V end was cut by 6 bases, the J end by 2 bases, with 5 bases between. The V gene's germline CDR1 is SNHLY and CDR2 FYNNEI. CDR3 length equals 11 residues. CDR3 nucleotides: TGTGCCAGCAGGGCCACCTACGAGCAGTACTTC. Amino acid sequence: CASRATYEQYF.

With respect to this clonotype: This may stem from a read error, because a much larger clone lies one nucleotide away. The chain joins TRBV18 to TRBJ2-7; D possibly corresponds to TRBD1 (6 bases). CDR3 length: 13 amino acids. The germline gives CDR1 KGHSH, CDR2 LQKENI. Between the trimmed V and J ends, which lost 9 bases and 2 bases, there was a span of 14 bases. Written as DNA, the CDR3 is TGTGCCAGGCCGGACAGCTTAACCTACGAGCAGTACTTC. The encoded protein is CARPDSLTYEQYF.

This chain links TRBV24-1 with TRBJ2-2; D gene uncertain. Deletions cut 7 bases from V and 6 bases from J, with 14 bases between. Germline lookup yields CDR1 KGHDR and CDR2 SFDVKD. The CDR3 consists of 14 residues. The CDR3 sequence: CATSHQMGSGELFF. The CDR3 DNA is TGTGCCACCAGCCACCAGATGGGGTCCGGGGAGCTGTTTTTT.

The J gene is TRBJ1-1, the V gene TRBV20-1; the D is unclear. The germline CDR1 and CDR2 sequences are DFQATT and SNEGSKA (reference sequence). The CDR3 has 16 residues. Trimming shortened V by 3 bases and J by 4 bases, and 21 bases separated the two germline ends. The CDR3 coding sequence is TGCAGTGCTAGTCGCCTCGAAGAGGGCAGCGGCACTGAAGCTTTCTTT. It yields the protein CSASRLEEGSGTEAFF.

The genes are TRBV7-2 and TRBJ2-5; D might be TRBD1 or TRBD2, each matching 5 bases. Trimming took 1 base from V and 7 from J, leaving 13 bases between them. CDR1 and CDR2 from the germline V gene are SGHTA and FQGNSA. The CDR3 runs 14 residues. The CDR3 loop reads CASSLGGRVGTQYF. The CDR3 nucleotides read TGTGCCAGCAGCTTAGGGGGACGGGTCGGGACCCAGTACTTC.

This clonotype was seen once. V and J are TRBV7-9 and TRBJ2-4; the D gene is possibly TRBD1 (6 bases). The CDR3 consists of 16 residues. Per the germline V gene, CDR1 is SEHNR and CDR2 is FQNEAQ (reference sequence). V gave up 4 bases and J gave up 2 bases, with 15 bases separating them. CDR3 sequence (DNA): TGTGCCAGCAGCTCCACGGGGCAGGGGACCAAAAACATTCAGTACTTC. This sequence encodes CASSSTGQGTKNIQYF.

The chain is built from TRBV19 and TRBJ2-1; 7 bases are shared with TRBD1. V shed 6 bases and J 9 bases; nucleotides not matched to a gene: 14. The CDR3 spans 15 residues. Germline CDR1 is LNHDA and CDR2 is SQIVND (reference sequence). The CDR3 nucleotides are TGTGCCAGTAGGAGACGGGACAGAGAAGTTACTGAGCAGTTCTTC. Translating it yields CASRRRDREVTEQFF.

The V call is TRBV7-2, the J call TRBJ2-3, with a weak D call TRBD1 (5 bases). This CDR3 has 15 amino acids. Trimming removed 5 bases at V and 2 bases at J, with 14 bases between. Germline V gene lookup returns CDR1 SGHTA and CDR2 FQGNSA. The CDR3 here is CASSPRGGATDTQYF. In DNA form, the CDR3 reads TGTGCCAGCAGCCCAAGGGGTGGAGCCACAGATACGCAGTATTTT.

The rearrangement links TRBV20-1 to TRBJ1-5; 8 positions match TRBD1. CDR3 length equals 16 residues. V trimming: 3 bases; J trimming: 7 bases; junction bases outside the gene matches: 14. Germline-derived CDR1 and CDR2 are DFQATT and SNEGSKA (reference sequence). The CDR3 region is CSASARAQGVGQPQHF. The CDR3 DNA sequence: TGCAGTGCTAGTGCCCGCGCACAGGGGGTAGGGCAGCCCCAGCATTTT.

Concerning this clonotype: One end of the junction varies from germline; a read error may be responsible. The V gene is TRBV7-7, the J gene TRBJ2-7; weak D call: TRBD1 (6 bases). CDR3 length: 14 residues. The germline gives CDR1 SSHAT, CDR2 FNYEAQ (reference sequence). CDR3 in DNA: TGTGCTAGCAGCATGAACAGGGCAACCTACGAGCAGTACTTC. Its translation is CASSMNRATYEQYF.

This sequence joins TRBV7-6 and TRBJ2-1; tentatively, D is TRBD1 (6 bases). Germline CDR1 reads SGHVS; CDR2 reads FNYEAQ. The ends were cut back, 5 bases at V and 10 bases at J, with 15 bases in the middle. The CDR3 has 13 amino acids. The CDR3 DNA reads TGTGCCAGCAGCAACCCAGGGGAAGGGGAGCAGTTCTTC. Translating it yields CASSNPGEGEQFF.

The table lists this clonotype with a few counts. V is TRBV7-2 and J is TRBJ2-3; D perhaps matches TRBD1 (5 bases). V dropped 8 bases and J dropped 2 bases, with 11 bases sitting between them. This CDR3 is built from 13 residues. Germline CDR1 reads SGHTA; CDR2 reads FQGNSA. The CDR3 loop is CASGADHTDTQYF. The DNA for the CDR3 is TGTGCCAGCGGGGCAGACCACACAGATACGCAGTATTTT.

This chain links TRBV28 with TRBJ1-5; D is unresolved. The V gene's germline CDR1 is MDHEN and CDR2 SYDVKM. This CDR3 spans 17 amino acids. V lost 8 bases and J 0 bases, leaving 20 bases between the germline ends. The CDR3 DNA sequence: TGTGCCAGCCGGACTCCCGGGAGGGTATATAGCAATCAGCCCCAGCATTTT. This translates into CASRTPGRVYSNQPQHF.

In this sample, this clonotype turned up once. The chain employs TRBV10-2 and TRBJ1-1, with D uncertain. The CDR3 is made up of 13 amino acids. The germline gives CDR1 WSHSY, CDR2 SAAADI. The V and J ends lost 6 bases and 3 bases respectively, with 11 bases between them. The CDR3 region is CASSRRRDTEAFF. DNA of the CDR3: TGCGCCAGCAGCAGACGGAGGGACACTGAAGCTTTCTTT.

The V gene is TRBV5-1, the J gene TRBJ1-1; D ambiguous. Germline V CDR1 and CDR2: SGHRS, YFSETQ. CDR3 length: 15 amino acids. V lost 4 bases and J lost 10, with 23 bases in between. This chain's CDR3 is CASSDPGRNLLGAFF. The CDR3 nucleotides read TGCGCCAGCAGCGACCCCGGCAGGAACCTTTTGGGAGCTTTCTTT.

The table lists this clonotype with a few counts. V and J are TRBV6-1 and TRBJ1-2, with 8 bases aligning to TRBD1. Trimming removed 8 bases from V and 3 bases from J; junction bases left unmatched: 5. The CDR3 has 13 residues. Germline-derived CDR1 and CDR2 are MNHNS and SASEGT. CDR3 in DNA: TGTGCCAGCGACCTACAGGGGGACTATGGCTACACCTTC. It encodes CASDLQGDYGYTF.

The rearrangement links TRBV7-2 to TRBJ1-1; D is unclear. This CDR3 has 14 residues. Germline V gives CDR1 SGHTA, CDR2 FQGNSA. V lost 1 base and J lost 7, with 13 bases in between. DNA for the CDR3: TGTGCCAGCAGCTTAGTTCGTGGGCCAGATGAAGCTTTCTTT. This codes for CASSLVRGPDEAFF.

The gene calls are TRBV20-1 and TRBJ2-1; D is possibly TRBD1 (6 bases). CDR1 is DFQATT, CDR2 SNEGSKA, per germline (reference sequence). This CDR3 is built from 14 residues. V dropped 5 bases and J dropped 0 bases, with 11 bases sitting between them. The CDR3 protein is CSAGNRASYNEQFF. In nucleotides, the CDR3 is TGCAGTGCTGGGAACAGGGCCTCCTACAATGAGCAGTTCTTC.

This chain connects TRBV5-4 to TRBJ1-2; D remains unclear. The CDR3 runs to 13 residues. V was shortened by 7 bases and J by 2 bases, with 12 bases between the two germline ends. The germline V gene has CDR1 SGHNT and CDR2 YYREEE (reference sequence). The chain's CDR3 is CASSNEPNYGYTF. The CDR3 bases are TGTGCCAGCTCGAATGAGCCCAACTATGGCTACACCTTC.

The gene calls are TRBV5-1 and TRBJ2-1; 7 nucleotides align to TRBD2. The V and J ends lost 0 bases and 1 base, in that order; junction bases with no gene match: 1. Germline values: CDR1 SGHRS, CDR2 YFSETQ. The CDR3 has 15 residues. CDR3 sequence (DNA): TGCGCCAGCAGCTTGGCCGGGAGGTCCTACAATGAGCAGTTCTTC. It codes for CASSLAGRSYNEQFF.